This TCR beta chain was found in a study of blood T cell repertoires in COVID-19. Study overall: Nucleic acid was either cDNA or gDNA, and it came from T cells, B-cell-depleted T cells, or PBMCs.

Sequencing used immunoSEQ multiplex PCR; TCRdb keeps in-frame clones, though not all of them. The top ten clones hold roughly 6.6% of a sample with some 350,000 clones, almost 90% of them seen once. The CDR3 loop spans 12 amino acids. Unmatched junction bases numbered 5, after V lost 6 bases and J lost 8 bases. Germline V lookup: CDR1 SEHNR, CDR2 FQNEAQ (reference sequence). This chain links TRBV7-9 with TRBJ1-1, with 8 bases that match TRBD1. This sequence was found in a woman in her seventies with COVID-19, enrolled during active disease. Sequencing was performed on peripheral blood. The CDR3 loop reads CASRWGDREAFF. Here the CDR3 DNA reads TGTGCCAGCAGATGGGGGGACAGGGAAGCTTTCTTT.